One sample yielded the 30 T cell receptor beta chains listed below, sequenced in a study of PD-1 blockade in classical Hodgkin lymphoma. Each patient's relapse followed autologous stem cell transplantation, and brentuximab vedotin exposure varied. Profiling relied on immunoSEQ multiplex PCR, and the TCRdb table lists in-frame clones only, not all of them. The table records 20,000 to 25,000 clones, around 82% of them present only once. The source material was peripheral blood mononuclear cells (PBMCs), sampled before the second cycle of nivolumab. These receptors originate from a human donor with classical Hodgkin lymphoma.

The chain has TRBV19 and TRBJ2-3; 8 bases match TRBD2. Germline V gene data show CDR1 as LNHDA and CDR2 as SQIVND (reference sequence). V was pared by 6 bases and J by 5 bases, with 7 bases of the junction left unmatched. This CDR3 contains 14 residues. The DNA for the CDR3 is TGTGCCAGTAGGACGAGCGGGAGTCGAGATACGCAGTATTTT. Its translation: CASRTSGSRDTQYF.

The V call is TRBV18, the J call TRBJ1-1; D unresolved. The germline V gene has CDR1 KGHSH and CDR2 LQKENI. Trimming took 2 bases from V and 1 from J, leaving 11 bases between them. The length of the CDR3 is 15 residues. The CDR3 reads CASSPEGRQNTEAFF. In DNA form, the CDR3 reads TGTGCCAGCTCACCAGAAGGTCGGCAGAACACTGAAGCTTTCTTT.

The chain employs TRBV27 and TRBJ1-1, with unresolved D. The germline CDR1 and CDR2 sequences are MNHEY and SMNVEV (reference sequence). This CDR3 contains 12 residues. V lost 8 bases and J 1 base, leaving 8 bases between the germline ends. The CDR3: CASSTANTEAFF. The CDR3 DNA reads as TGTGCCAGCTCCACAGCGAACACTGAAGCTTTCTTT.

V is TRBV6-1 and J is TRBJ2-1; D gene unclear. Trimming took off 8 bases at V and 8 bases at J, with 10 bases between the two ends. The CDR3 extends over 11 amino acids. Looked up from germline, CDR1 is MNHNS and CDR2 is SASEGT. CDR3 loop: CASPSIYEQFF. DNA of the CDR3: TGTGCCAGCCCAAGCATATATGAGCAGTTCTTC.

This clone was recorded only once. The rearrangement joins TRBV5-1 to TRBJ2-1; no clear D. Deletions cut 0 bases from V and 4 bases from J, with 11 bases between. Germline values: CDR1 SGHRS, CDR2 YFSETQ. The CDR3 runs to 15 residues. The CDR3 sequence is CASSLEGNPYNEQFF. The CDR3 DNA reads TGCGCCAGCAGCTTGGAGGGAAACCCTTACAATGAGCAGTTCTTC.

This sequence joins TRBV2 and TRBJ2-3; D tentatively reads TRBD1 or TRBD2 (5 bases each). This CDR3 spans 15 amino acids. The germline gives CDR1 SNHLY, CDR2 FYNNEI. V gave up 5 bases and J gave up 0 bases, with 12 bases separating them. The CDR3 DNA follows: TGTGCCAGCAGTAGCGATGGGGGTAGCACAGATACGCAGTATTTT. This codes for CASSSDGGSTDTQYF.

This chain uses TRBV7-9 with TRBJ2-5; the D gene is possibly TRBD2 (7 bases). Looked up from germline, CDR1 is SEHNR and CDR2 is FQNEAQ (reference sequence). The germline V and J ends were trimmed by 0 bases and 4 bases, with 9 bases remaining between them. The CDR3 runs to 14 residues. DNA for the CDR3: TGTGCCAGCAGCTTAGCGGGGGGGCGAGAGACCCAGTACTTC. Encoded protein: CASSLAGGRETQYF.

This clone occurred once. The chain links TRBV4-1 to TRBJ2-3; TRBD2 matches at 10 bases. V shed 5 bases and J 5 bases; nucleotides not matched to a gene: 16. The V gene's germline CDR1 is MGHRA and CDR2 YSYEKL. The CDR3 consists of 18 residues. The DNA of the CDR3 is TGCGCCAGCAGCGAGACGCTCAGCGGGAGGGCCGATGGAGATACGCAGTATTTT. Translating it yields CASSETLSGRADGDTQYF.

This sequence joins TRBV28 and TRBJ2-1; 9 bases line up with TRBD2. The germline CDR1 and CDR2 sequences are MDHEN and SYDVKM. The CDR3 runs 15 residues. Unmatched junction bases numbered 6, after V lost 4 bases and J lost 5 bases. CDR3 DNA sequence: TGTGCCAGCAGTTCGGCGGGAGGGGCAAACAATGAGCAGTTCTTC. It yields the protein CASSSAGGANNEQFF.

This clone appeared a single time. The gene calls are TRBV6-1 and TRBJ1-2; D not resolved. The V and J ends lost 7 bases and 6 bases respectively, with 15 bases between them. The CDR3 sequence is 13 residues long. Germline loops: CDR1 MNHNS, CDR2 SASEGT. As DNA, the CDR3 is TGTGCCAGCACCCGGAACAGCCCCCATGGCTACACCTTC. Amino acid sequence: CASTRNSPHGYTF.

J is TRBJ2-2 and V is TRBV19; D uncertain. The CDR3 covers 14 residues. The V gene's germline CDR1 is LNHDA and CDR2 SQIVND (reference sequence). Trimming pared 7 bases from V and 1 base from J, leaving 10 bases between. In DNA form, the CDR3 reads TGTGCCAGTACACGGGCCGGGAACACCGGGGAGCTGTTTTTT. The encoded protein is CASTRAGNTGELFF.

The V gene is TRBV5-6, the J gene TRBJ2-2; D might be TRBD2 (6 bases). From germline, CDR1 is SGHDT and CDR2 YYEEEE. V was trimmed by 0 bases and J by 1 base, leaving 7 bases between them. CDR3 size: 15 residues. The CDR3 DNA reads TGTGCCAGCAGCTTGGTCGGGAGGAACACCGGGGAGCTGTTTTTT. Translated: CASSLVGRNTGELFF. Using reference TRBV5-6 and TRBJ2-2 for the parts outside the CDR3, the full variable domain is DAGVTQSPTHLIKTRGQQVTLRCSPKSGHDTVSWYQQALGQGPQFIFQYYEEEERQRGNFPDRFSGHQFPNYSSELNVNALLLGDSALYLCASSLVGRNTGELFFGEGSRLTVL.

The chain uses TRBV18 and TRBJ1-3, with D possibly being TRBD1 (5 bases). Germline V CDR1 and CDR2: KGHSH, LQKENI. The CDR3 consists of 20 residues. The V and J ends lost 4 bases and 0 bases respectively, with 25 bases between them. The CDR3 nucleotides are TGTGCCAGCTCACAGCTGGGGCCCGGAACGTCGAGTCCCTCTGGAAACACCATATATTTT. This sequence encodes CASSQLGPGTSSPSGNTIYF.

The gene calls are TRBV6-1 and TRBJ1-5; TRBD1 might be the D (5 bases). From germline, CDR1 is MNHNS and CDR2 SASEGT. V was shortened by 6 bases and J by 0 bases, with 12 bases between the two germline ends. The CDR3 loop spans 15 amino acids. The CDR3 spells CASSPGALSNQPQHF. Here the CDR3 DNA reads TGTGCCAGCAGCCCTGGGGCCCTTAGCAATCAGCCCCAGCATTTT.

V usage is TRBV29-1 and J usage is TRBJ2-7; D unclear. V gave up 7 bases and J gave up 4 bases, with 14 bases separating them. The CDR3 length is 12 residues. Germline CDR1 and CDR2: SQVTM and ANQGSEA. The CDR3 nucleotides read TGCAGCGCAACGAGTAGCATATACGAGCAGTACTTC. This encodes CSATSSIYEQYF.

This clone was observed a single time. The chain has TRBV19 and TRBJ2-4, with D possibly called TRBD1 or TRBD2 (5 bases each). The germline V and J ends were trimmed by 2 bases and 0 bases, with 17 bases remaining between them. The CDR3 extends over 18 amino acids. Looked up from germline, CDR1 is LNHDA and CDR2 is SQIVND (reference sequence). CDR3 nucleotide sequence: TGTGCCAGTAGTATAATAACCGGGGCCCCCCGAGCCAAAAACATTCAGTACTTC. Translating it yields CASSIITGAPRAKNIQYF.

CDR3 bases: TGTGCCAGTAGGACAGCTAACTATGGCTACACCTTC. Translation: CASRTANYGYTF. The genes are TRBV19 and TRBJ1-2; D is perhaps TRBD1 (5 bases). V was trimmed by 6 bases and J by 0 bases, leaving 5 bases between them. Per the germline V gene, CDR1 is LNHDA and CDR2 is SQIVND (reference sequence). This CDR3 is 12 amino acids long.

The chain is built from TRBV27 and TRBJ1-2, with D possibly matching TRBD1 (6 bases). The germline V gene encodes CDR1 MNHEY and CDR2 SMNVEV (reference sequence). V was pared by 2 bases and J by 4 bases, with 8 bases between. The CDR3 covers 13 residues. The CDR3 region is CASSLKQGYGYTF. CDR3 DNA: TGTGCCAGCAGTTTAAAACAGGGCTATGGCTACACCTTC.

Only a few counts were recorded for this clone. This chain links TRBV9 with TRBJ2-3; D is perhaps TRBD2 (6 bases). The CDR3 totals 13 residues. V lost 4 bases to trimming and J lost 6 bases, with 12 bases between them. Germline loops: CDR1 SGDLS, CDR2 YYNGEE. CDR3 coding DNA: TGTGCCAGCAGCACTATAGCGGTCGATACGCAGTATTTT. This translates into CASSTIAVDTQYF.

The CDR3 region has the DNA TGTGCCAGCTCTCTACTAGGGGGCGCTGAGCAGTTCTTC. Translation: CASSLLGGAEQFF. This chain uses TRBV18 with TRBJ2-1, with 7 bases aligning to TRBD1. V was pared by 6 bases and J by 9 bases, with 8 bases of the junction left unmatched. The CDR3 runs 13 residues. Germline V CDR1 and CDR2: KGHSH, LQKENI.

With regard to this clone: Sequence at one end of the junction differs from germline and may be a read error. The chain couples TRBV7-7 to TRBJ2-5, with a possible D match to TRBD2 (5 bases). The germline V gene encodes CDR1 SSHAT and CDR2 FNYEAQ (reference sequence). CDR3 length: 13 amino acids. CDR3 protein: CASSPTTQETQYF. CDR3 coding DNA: TGTGCTAGCAGTCCGACTACGCAAGAGACCCAGTACTTC. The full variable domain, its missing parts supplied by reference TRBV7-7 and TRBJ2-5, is GAGVSQSPRYKVTKRGQDVTLRCDPISSHATLYWYQQALGQGPEFLTYFNYEAQPDKSGLPSDRFSAERPEGSISTLTIQRTEQRDSAMYRCASSPTTQETQYFGPGTRLLVL.

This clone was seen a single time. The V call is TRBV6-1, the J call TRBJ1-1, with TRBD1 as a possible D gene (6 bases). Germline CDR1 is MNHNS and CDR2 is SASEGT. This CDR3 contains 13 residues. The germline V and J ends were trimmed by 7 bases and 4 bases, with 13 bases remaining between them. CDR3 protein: CASTQVGGTEAFF. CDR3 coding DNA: TGTGCCAGCACTCAAGTAGGGGGCACTGAAGCTTTCTTT.

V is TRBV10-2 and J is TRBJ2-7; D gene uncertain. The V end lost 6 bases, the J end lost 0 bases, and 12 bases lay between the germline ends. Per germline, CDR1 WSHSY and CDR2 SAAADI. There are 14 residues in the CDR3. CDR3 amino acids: CASSPRANSYEQYF. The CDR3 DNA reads TGCGCCAGCAGCCCTCGGGCAAACTCCTACGAGCAGTACTTC.

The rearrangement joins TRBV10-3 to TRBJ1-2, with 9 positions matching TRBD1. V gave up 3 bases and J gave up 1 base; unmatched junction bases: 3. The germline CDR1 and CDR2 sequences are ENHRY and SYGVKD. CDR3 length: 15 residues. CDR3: CAISEPTGGNYGYTF. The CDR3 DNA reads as TGTGCCATCAGTGAACCGACAGGGGGTAACTATGGCTACACCTTC.

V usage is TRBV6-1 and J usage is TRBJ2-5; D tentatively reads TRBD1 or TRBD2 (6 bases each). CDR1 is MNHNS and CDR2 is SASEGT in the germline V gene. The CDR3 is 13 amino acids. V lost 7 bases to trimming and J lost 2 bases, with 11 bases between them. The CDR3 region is CASKAGHQETQYF. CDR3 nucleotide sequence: TGTGCCAGCAAGGCGGGACATCAAGAGACCCAGTACTTC.

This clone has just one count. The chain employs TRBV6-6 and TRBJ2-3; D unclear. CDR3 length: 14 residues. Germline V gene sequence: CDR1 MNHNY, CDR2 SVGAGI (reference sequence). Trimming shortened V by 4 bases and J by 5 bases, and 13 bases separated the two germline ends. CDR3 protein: CASSFAVAVDTQYF. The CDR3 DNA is TGTGCCAGCAGTTTTGCGGTAGCTGTAGATACGCAGTATTTT.

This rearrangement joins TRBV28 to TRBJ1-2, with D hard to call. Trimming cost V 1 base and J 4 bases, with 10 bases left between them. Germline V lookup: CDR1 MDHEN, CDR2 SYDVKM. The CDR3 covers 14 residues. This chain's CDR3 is CASSLSREIYGYTF. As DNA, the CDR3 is TGTGCCAGCAGTTTATCAAGGGAGATCTATGGCTACACCTTC.

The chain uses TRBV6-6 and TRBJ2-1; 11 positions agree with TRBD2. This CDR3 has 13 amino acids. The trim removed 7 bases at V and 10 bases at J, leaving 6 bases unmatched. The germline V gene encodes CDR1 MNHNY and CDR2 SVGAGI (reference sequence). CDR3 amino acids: CASTLAGVGEQFF. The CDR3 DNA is TGTGCCAGCACACTAGCGGGAGTAGGGGAGCAGTTCTTC.

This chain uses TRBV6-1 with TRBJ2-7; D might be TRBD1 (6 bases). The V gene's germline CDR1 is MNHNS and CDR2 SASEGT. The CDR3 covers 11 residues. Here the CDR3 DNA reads TGTGCGACAGGTTTAACCTACGAGCAGTACTTC. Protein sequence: CATGLTYEQYF.

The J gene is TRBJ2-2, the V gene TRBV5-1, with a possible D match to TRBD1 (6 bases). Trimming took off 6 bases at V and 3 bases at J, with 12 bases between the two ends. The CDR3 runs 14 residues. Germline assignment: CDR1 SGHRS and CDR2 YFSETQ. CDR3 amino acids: CASTGTRDTGELFF. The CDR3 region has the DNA TGCGCCAGCACCGGGACACGGGACACCGGGGAGCTGTTTTTT. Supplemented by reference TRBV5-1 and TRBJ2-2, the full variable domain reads KAGVTQTPRYLIKTRGQQVTLSCSPISGHRSVSWYQQTPGQGLQFLFEYFSETQRNKGNFPGRFSGRQFSNSRSEMNVSTLELGDSALYLCASTGTRDTGELFFGEGSRLTVL.